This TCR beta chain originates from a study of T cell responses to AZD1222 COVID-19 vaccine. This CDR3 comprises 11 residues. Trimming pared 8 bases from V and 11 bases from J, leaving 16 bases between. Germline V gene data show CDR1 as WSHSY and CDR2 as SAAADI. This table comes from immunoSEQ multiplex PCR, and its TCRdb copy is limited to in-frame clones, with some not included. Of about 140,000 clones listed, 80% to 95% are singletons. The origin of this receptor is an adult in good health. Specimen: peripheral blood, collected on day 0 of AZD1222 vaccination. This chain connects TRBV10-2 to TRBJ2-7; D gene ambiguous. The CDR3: CASGALKEEYF. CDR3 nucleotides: TGCGCCAGCGGAGCCCTAAAAGAGGAGTACTTC.